This T cell receptor (beta chain) comes out of a study of T cell clonality in common variable immunodeficiency. The CDR3 runs to 13 residues. Trimming shortened V by 8 bases and J by 8 bases, and 15 bases separated the two germline ends. Per the germline V gene, CDR1 is LNHDA and CDR2 is SQIVND (reference sequence). Study-wide points: Fewer TCRbeta clones were shared among CVID subjects than controls.

Patients and controls were mostly of Caucasian heritage. Blood samples were heparinized, roughly 5 to 8.5 ml per donor. The data were produced by immunoSEQ multiplex PCR, yet TCRdb's version contains in-frame clones alone and is incomplete. The sample shows more than 45,000 clones, none of them appearing just once. Ten or more counts support this clone. Its cognate antigen is unknown. The observed sequence ends 3 residues before the CDR3 terminus, with the missing tail filled in from the germline J gene. The TCR originated in a person aged 18 to 75 in good health. V usage is TRBV19 and J usage is TRBJ2-2, with D possibly being TRBD2 (5 bases). Sequencing used peripheral blood mononuclear cells. The CDR3 protein is CASCGQPGGELFF. Incomplete CDR3 DNA: TGTGCCAGTTGCGGGCAACCGGGAGGGGAG.